These T cell receptor beta chains were read from a single sample in a study of T cell repertoires in breast cancer. MiXCR, applied by TCRdb to the emulsion pairing reads, yields one record per CDR3 protein. Seen here are about 40,000 distinct CDR3 sequences, about 41% observed once, and the top ten hold roughly 60%. The material sequenced was CD8+ T cells. The receptors shown here come from a pool of human donors with breast cancer or a healthy control (not recorded which). Each CDR3 is given with its conserved first and last residue. Each record gives: clone size, D gene, J gene, V gene, CDR3 DNA, CDR3 protein. A D gene is named only where the DNA matches it firmly. Rows give clone size only sometimes, using once, few, many, or a class for an expanded clone.

>NA|TRBD1|TRBJ2-1|TRBV18
TGTGCCAGCTCACCAGGACAGGAGAATGAGCAGTTCTTC
CASSPGQENEQFF
>many|NA|TRBJ1-1|TRBV25-1
TGTGCCAGCAGTACCCCGGACAGCCCGCATGAAGCTTTCTTT
CASSTPDSPHEAFF
>few|TRBD2|TRBJ2-3|TRBV3-1
TGTGCCAGCAGCCAACGAGCGGGAGCGTGGACAGATACGCAGTATTTT
CASSQRAGAWTDTQYF
>few|NA|TRBJ2-3|TRBV11-2
TGTGCCAGCAGCTTAGCTTCCAGAGGCACAGATACGCAGTATTTT
CASSLASRGTDTQYF
>NA|TRBD2|TRBJ2-7|TRBV20-1
TGCAGTGCTAGTGGTGCAGTGGGGGGGACCTACGAGCAGTACTTC
CSASGAVGGTYEQYF
>NA|NA|TRBJ2-7|TRBV15
TGTGCCACCAGCAGAGATTACGGAACCTACGAGCAGTACTTC
CATSRDYGTYEQYF
>NA|NA|TRBJ2-3|TRBV9
TGTGCCAGCGGCCCCCGACTAGTGGATACGCAGTATTTT
CASGPRLVDTQYF
>few|NA|TRBJ1-1|TRBV18
TGTGCCAGCTCACCACGATCACCCGGCGGGGATATCCACACTGAAGCTTTCTTT
CASSPRSPGGDIHTEAFF
>NA|NA|TRBJ1-2|TRBV6-1
TGTGCCAGCAGACCTCCAGGGGTTGGGGGCTACACCTTC
CASRPPGVGGYTF
>few|NA|TRBJ2-2|TRBV27
TGTGCCAGCAGTGAACGGACGCGGACCGGGGAGCTGTTTTTT
CASSERTRTGELFF
>NA|TRBD1|TRBJ2-3|TRBV18
TGTGCCAGCTCACGTGACAGGGACGGGGATACGCAGTATTTT
CASSRDRDGDTQYF
>few|NA|TRBJ1-5|TRBV20-1
TGCAGTGCTAGAGGCTCAGAGGGGTTTGTGGGTCAGCCCCAGCATTTT
CSARGSEGFVGQPQHF
>NA|TRBD1|TRBJ1-1|TRBV20-1
TGCAGTGCTAGGACAGGGAGTTCGAACACTGAAGCTTTCTTT
CSARTGSSNTEAFF
>NA|TRBD2|TRBJ2-5|TRBV7-6
TGTGCCAGCAGCTTACGGACTAGCGGGGTTGAAGAGACCCAGTACTTC
CASSLRTSGVEETQYF
>NA|TRBD2|TRBJ2-1|TRBV4-3
TGCGCCAGCAGCCAAGATCTTGGGACTAATCGATATGAGCAGTTCTTC
CASSQDLGTNRYEQFF
>NA|NA|TRBJ1-5|TRBV19
TGTGCCAGTAGTCCGGGAGCTCAGCCCCAGCATTTT
CASSPGAQPQHF
>NA|TRBD1|TRBJ1-1|TRBV5-1
TGCGCCAGCAGCTTGAGCGGCAGGGGGGCTGAAGCTTTCTTT
CASSLSGRGAEAFF